This T cell receptor beta chain was identified during a study of T-cell reconstitution after alpha-beta-depleted transplantation in children. This clonotype was recorded a few times. The TCRbeta library was prepared with unique molecular identifiers. Each CDR3 protein is one row after TCRdb ran MiXCR on the PCR reads. The data show around 250,000 distinct CDR3 sequences, nearly 10% seen once. This CDR3 is 16 amino acids long. Germline values: CDR1 MNHEY, CDR2 SMNVEV (reference sequence). The V gene lost 7 bases and the J gene lost 9 bases, with 22 bases spanning the gap. Here the sequenced sample was PBMCs from the stem cell graft donor, taken from the stem cell graft. The clonotype originates from a human donor who donated a stem cell graft to a child with SCID. This sequence joins TRBV27 and TRBJ1-6; perhaps TRBD1 as D (5 bases). The CDR3 loop reads CASTNLLREVSSPLHF. The DNA for the CDR3 is TGTGCCAGCACCAACCTCCTCAGGGAGGTGAGTTCACCCCTCCACTTT.